This TCR beta chain was observed in a study of T cells after yellow fever vaccination. This clonotype was recorded a few times. CDR3 length equals 15 residues. The V gene end was trimmed by 5 bases and the J gene end by 2 bases; junction bases not matched to a gene: 4. Germline CDR1 SEHNR, CDR2 FQNEAQ (reference sequence). TCRdb ran MiXCR on the 5' RACE reads and lists one entry per CDR3 protein. In the table there are fewer than 450,000 distinct CDR3 sequences, about 8.3% of which are singletons. The specimen comprised PBMCs, sampled 35 to 50 days after the first yellow fever vaccination. V is TRBV7-9 and J is TRBJ1-5; 9 positions match TRBD1. This receptor was identified in a man in his late teens or twenties who received the YFV17D yellow fever vaccine. DNA for the CDR3: TGTGCCAGCAGCGCGGGACAGGGCGGCAATCAGCCCCAGCATTTT. It encodes CASSAGQGGNQPQHF.